This record looks at one TCR beta chain sequence and its context. As TCR cDNA was made by 5'RACE template switching, a universal primer site and UMIs were added. TCRdb used MiXCR to reprocess the 5' RACE reads, holding one entry per CDR3 protein. This sample has about 400,000 distinct CDR3 sequences, with about 6.2% found just once. The data were obtained in a study of T cells after yellow fever vaccination. Germline loops: CDR1 SGHNT, CDR2 YYREEE (reference sequence). V was shortened by 2 bases and J by 4 bases, with 9 bases between the two germline ends. The length of the CDR3 is 13 residues. The chain has TRBV5-4 and TRBJ1-1; possible D gene TRBD1, 5 bases. The specimen was PBMCs, collected 5 days after the yellow fever booster vaccination. The receptor's source is a man younger than 40 who received the YFV17D yellow fever vaccine. This chain's CDR3 is CASSFSGPTEAFF. In DNA form, the CDR3 reads TGTGCCAGCAGCTTTTCGGGGCCCACTGAAGCTTTCTTT. Looking up the rest from reference TRBV5-4 and TRBJ1-1 gives the full variable domain: ETGVTQSPTHLIKTRGQQVTLRCSSQSGHNTVSWYQQALGQGPQFIFQYYREEENGRGNFPPRFSGLQFPNYSSELNVNALELDDSALYLCASSFSGPTEAFFGQGTRLTVV.